One sample yielded the 10 T cell receptor beta chains listed below, sequenced in a study of control samples from healthy donors and cancer patients. The assay was immunoSEQ multiplex PCR, and TCRdb's table has in-frame clones only and misses some. The sample has 80,000 to 100,000 clones, about 91% seen once. Sequenced material: blood. The receptors were gathered from a young man in good health.

The J gene is TRBJ2-5, the V gene TRBV3-1 (or the pseudogene TRBV3-2); D uncertain. Looked up from germline, CDR1 is LGHDT and CDR2 is YNNKEL (reference sequence). The CDR3 runs to 13 residues. V was shortened by 0 bases and J by 7 bases, with 9 bases between the two germline ends. The CDR3 region has the DNA TGTGCCAGCAGCCAAGATACCGGAAGGACCCAGTACTTC. Its protein is CASSQDTGRTQYF.

The chain links TRBV4-1 to TRBJ1-4; D is ambiguous. The CDR3 sequence is 14 residues long. With 1 base removed from V and 5 bases from J, the gap between germline ends came to 8 bases. Per the germline V gene, CDR1 is MGHRA and CDR2 is YSYEKL. The CDR3 DNA sequence: TGCGCCAGCAGCCAAGCCCCGCTAAATGAAAAACTGTTTTTT. This encodes CASSQAPLNEKLFF.

V is TRBV7-3 and J is TRBJ2-5; 7 bases match TRBD2. The V and J ends lost 1 base and 5 bases, in that order; junction bases with no gene match: 7. This CDR3 spans 15 amino acids. Germline CDR1 SGHTA, CDR2 FQGTGA. In DNA, the CDR3 is TGTGCCAGCAGCTTAAGATCCAGCGGGGTTGAGACCCAGTACTTC. Translating gives CASSLRSSGVETQYF. The complete variable domain, with remaining parts taken from reference TRBV7-3 and TRBJ2-5, reads GAGVSQTPSNKVTEKGKYVELRCDPISGHTALYWYRQSLGQGPEFLIYFQGTGAADDSGLPNDRFFAVRPEGSVSTLKIQRTERGDSAVYLCASSLRSSGVETQYFGPGTRLLVL.

The rearrangement uses TRBV3-1 (or the pseudogene TRBV3-2) and TRBJ2-3; D is ambiguous. V shed 0 bases and J shed 1 base, with 5 bases lying between them. CDR1 is LGHDT, CDR2 YNNKEL, per germline (reference sequence). This CDR3 region has 14 residues. CDR3 amino acids: CASSQDGGTDTQYF. The CDR3 DNA is TGTGCCAGCAGCCAAGATGGGGGCACAGATACGCAGTATTTT.

V usage is TRBV4-3 and J usage is TRBJ2-7; D perhaps matches TRBD1 (5 bases). V lost 0 bases and J 5 bases, leaving 8 bases between the germline ends. This CDR3 region has 13 residues. Per germline, CDR1 LGHNA and CDR2 YSLEER. The CDR3 coding sequence is TGCGCCAGCAGCCAAGAATTCAGGGACGAGCAGTACTTC. This sequence encodes CASSQEFRDEQYF.

The J gene is TRBJ2-1, the V gene TRBV11-3; the D gene is possibly TRBD2 (6 bases). V lost 4 bases and J lost 4, with 11 bases in between. Germline CDR1 SGHNT, CDR2 YENEEA. The CDR3 loop spans 14 amino acids. CDR3 sequence reads: CASSSGTPYNEQFF. CDR3 nucleotide sequence: TGTGCCAGCAGCTCGGGGACTCCTTACAATGAGCAGTTCTTC.

V is TRBV30 and J is TRBJ2-1; TRBD2 matches 12 bases. Germline CDR1 reads GTSNPN; CDR2 reads SVGIG (reference sequence). The J segment lost 9 bases and the V segment lost 1 base, leaving 4 bases of the junction unmatched. This CDR3 region has 14 residues. The CDR3 nucleotides read TGTGCCTGGAGTGACCTAGCGGGGGGGAGTGAGCAGTTCTTC. Translating it yields CAWSDLAGGSEQFF. The whole variable domain, remainder taken from reference TRBV30 and TRBJ2-1, is SQTIHQWPATLVQPVGSPLSLECTVEGTSNPNLYWYRQAAGRGLQLLFYSVGIGQISSEVPQNLSASRPQDRQFILSSKKLLLSDSGFYLCAWSDLAGGSEQFFGPGTRLTVL.

V and J are TRBV11-3 and TRBJ2-1; 8 nucleotides match TRBD2. Germline loops: CDR1 SGHNT, CDR2 YENEEA. The CDR3 length is 13 residues. Trimming at V came to 5 bases and at J to 7 bases, leaving 4 bases not matched to a gene. DNA of the CDR3: TGTGCCAGCAGCAACGGACTAGCTAATGAGCAGTTCTTC. Its protein is CASSNGLANEQFF.

Details on this clone: Germline is not matched at one junction end, which may reflect a read error. V is TRBV6-2 or TRBV6-3 and J is TRBJ1-5; 7 bases map to TRBD1. Looked up from germline, CDR1 is MNHEY and CDR2 is SVGEGT. The length of the CDR3 is 16 residues. The CDR3 here is CAISTGARDSNQPQHF. DNA of the CDR3: TGTGCCATCAGTACAGGGGCCAGGGATAGCAATCAGCCCCAGCATTTT.

This clone came up once. This chain joins TRBV7-2 and TRBJ2-2; TRBD2 matches 8 bases. Germline values: CDR1 SGHTA, CDR2 FQGNSA. The CDR3 sequence is 16 residues long. The J segment lost 0 bases and the V segment lost 4 bases, leaving 4 bases of the junction unmatched. The CDR3, as DNA: TGTGCCAGCAGCTATAGCGGGACGACGAACACCGGGGAGCTGTTTTTT. As protein: CASSYSGTTNTGELFF.